Presented here are 30 T cell receptor beta chains from one specimen sequenced in a study of cytomegalovirus exposure and HLA in healthy donors. Both 60 Vbeta primers and 13 Jbeta primers went into the PCR. The table came from immunoSEQ multiplex PCR; TCRdb's copy has only in-frame clones and leaves some out. The table lists about 130,000 clones, 65% to 80% of them singletons. Sequences were obtained from PBMCs. The receptors come from a woman aged 40 to 55 in good health and CMV-seronegative.

The table lists this clone with a count of one. A junction boundary mismatches the germline segment, possibly from a read error. The chain joins TRBV7-8 to TRBJ2-1, with TRBD2 matching 16 bases. Germline-derived CDR1 and CDR2 are SGHVS and FQNEAQ. This CDR3 contains 18 residues. The CDR3 region has the DNA TGTGCCAGCAGCTCCGGGACTAGCGGGGGGGCCTCCCACAATGAGCAGTTCTTC. This encodes CASSSGTSGGASHNEQFF.

The chain joins TRBV2 to TRBJ2-1, with a weak D call TRBD2 (5 bases). The CDR3 length is 15 residues. V was shortened by 2 bases and J by 6 bases, with 14 bases between the two germline ends. Germline assignment: CDR1 SNHLY and CDR2 FYNNEI. The CDR3 spells CASSENSVSPNEQFF. The CDR3 DNA reads as TGTGCCAGCAGTGAAAATAGCGTTAGCCCCAATGAGCAGTTCTTC.

This rearrangement joins TRBV27 to TRBJ1-3, with D perhaps TRBD1 (5 bases). CDR1 is MNHEY, CDR2 SMNVEV, per germline (reference sequence). There are 14 residues in the CDR3. The V gene lost 5 bases and the J gene lost 2 bases, with 10 bases spanning the gap. DNA for the CDR3: TGTGCCAGCAGTCTGCAGGGTCCTGGAAACACCATATATTTT. It is translated as CASSLQGPGNTIYF.

The genes are TRBV28 and TRBJ1-1, with a tentative D call TRBD1 (6 bases). Germline lookup yields CDR1 MDHEN and CDR2 SYDVKM. Trimming stripped 6 bases from V and 0 bases from J, with 11 bases between. This CDR3 comprises 14 residues. The CDR3 coding sequence is TGTGCCAGCAGCCTACAGGGATTGAACACTGAAGCTTTCTTT. As protein: CASSLQGLNTEAFF.

The CDR3 loop is CASSLPGTGNTEAFF. CDR3 coding DNA: TGTGCCAGCAGTTTGCCCGGGACAGGGAACACTGAAGCTTTCTTT. The V call is TRBV28, the J call TRBJ1-1, with TRBD1 matching over 8 bases. CDR3 length: 15 amino acids. Germline V CDR1 and CDR2: MDHEN, SYDVKM. V trimming: 3 bases; J trimming: 1 base; junction bases outside the gene matches: 4.

A few counts support this clone. The chain uses TRBV12-1 and TRBJ2-2; TRBD2 is the table's D call and was not checked against the DNA. TRBV12-1 constitutes a pseudogene. The CDR3 runs to 14 residues. CDR3 bases: TGTGCCACCCTCTCGGAGGGGAACACCGGGGAGCTGTTTTTT. Amino acid sequence: CATLSEGNTGELFF.

This clone has a handful of counts. This chain uses TRBV28 with TRBJ1-2, with 7 nucleotides matching TRBD1. With V trimmed by 5 bases and J by 2 bases, 8 bases remained unmatched. Germline V gene sequence: CDR1 MDHEN, CDR2 SYDVKM. The CDR3 has 15 amino acids. For the CDR3, the DNA is TGTGCCAGCAGTGGACCACGGACAGGCAACTATGGCTACACCTTC. It is translated as CASSGPRTGNYGYTF.

The gene calls are TRBV5-1 and TRBJ2-7; 8 bases align to TRBD2. Germline V gives CDR1 SGHRS, CDR2 YFSETQ. The CDR3 consists of 15 residues. V lost 3 bases, J lost 6 bases, and 11 bases stayed unmatched. For the CDR3, the DNA is TGCGCCAGCAGCTGGGCGGGAGGCCGCCTCGGCGAGCAGTACTTC. Translation gives CASSWAGGRLGEQYF.

The chain has TRBV2 and TRBJ2-3, with unresolved D. V dropped 4 bases and J dropped 10 bases, with 12 bases sitting between them. CDR1 is SNHLY and CDR2 is FYNNEI in the germline V gene. The CDR3 runs to 12 residues. The CDR3: CASSGLVRAQYF. The DNA for the CDR3 is TGTGCCAGCAGTGGGTTAGTTCGGGCGCAGTATTTT.

The chain carries TRBV9 and TRBJ2-3; TRBD2 might be the D (6 bases). The CDR3 consists of 17 residues. The germline V gene encodes CDR1 SGDLS and CDR2 YYNGEE. Trimming removed 0 bases at V and 2 bases at J, with 16 bases between. The CDR3 DNA is TGTGCCAGCAGCGTAGACCCCATTACGGGGGACACAGATACGCAGTATTTT. As protein: CASSVDPITGDTDTQYF.

The chain combines TRBV6-1 with TRBJ1-2; D gene unclear. The germline V gene has CDR1 MNHNS and CDR2 SASEGT. The V end lost 1 base, the J end lost 3 bases, and 12 bases lay between the germline ends. The CDR3 extends over 15 amino acids. For the CDR3, the DNA is TGTGCCAGCAGTGAAGATTATCGGGAGGACTATGGCTACACCTTC. Its protein is CASSEDYREDYGYTF.

The V and J genes are TRBV2 and TRBJ1-6; TRBD1 aligns across 9 bases. The CDR3 consists of 14 residues. Germline CDR1 SNHLY, CDR2 FYNNEI. The V gene end was trimmed by 8 bases and the J gene end by 4 bases; junction bases not matched to a gene: 3. The CDR3 bases are TGTGCCAGCGAAGACAGGGGGTATAATTCACCCCTCCACTTT. It is translated as CASEDRGYNSPLHF.

The V gene is TRBV10-2, the J gene TRBJ2-4; 9 bases are shared with TRBD2. The CDR3 runs to 16 residues. The germline gives CDR1 WSHSY, CDR2 SAAADI. J was trimmed by 0 bases and V by 6 bases; bases with no gene match: 6. The CDR3 nucleotides read TGCGCCAGCAGCCCGACTAGCGGCATAGCCAAAAACATTCAGTACTTC. It encodes CASSPTSGIAKNIQYF.

V and J are TRBV5-5 and TRBJ2-1; TRBD2 agrees at 7 bases. Trimming removed 0 bases from V and 3 bases from J; junction bases left unmatched: 9. Germline V lookup: CDR1 SGHKS, CDR2 YYEKEE (reference sequence). This CDR3 has 17 residues. The CDR3 here is CASSLDLTSTGYNEQFF. In nucleotides, the CDR3 is TGTGCCAGCAGCTTGGATCTGACTAGCACGGGCTACAATGAGCAGTTCTTC.

The J gene is TRBJ1-1, the V gene TRBV5-1; TRBD1 matches at 7 bases. V was pared by 1 base and J by 0 bases, with 12 bases of the junction left unmatched. This CDR3 contains 18 residues. Germline-derived CDR1 and CDR2 are SGHRS and YFSETQ. As DNA, the CDR3 is TGCGCCAGCAGCTTGAAGGCCGGGACAGTGGGGATGAACACTGAAGCTTTCTTT. This encodes CASSLKAGTVGMNTEAFF.

The V call is TRBV6-6, the J call TRBJ2-3, with 8 nucleotides matching TRBD1. Germline CDR1 MNHNY, CDR2 SVGAGI (reference sequence). V trimming: 7 bases; J trimming: 4 bases; junction bases outside the gene matches: 4. The CDR3 length is 13 residues. The CDR3 DNA follows: TGTGCCAGCACCGGACAGGGTTCAGATACGCAGTATTTT. Its protein product is CASTGQGSDTQYF.

This clone has just a few counts. The CDR3 DNA reads as TGTGCCAGCAGCTTGGAAGGGGGAGGGTCACCCCTCCACTTT. Translated, it gives CASSLEGGGSPLHF. The chain uses TRBV5-6 and TRBJ1-6, with a weak D call TRBD1 (6 bases). Germline CDR1 and CDR2: SGHDT and YYEEEE. The CDR3 extends over 14 amino acids. Trimming removed 0 bases from V and 10 bases from J, with 11 bases in between.

The V call is TRBV7-8, the J call TRBJ2-1; the D gene is possibly TRBD2 (7 bases). Germline V gene data show CDR1 as SGHVS and CDR2 as FQNEAQ. Trimming stripped 5 bases from V and 4 bases from J, with 18 bases between. The CDR3 contains 16 residues. CDR3 nucleotides: TGTGCCAGCAGCCCGGAGGGGGAGGGGCGATACAATGAGCAGTTCTTC. It is translated as CASSPEGEGRYNEQFF.

V gene TRBV5-4 combines with J gene TRBJ2-1; the match to TRBD2 covers 16 bases. The CDR3 has 16 residues. The J segment lost 12 bases and the V segment lost 0 bases, leaving 6 bases of the junction unmatched. Germline values: CDR1 SGHNT, CDR2 YYREEE (reference sequence). The CDR3 loop reads CASSLAGLAGGPGQFF. As DNA, the CDR3 is TGTGCCAGCAGCTTGGCGGGACTAGCGGGAGGGCCAGGGCAGTTCTTC.

This clone was seen more than once but under ten times. V usage is TRBV30 and J usage is TRBJ2-3; possibly TRBD1 for D (6 bases). CDR3 length: 13 amino acids. Trimming left V 1 base short and J 9 bases short, with 14 bases between. The germline V gene encodes CDR1 GTSNPN and CDR2 SVGIG (reference sequence). CDR3 DNA sequence: TGTGCCTGGAGTGAGGGGGAGCCCACCACGCAGTATTTT. This gives the protein CAWSEGEPTTQYF.

The V call is TRBV6-1, the J call TRBJ2-1; TRBD2 aligns across 7 bases. The CDR3 spans 12 residues. With 6 bases clipped from V and 11 bases from J, the junction kept 7 bases outside the gene matches. Germline CDR1 and CDR2: MNHNS and SASEGT. The CDR3 spells CASSQGRGKQFF. CDR3 in DNA: TGTGCCAGCAGCCAAGGGAGGGGAAAGCAGTTCTTC.

This clone was counted only a few times. The chain links TRBV4-2 to TRBJ2-3, with 15 nucleotides matching TRBD2. The trim removed 0 bases at V and 3 bases at J, leaving 7 bases unmatched. CDR3 length: 19 amino acids. Germline V lookup: CDR1 LGHNA, CDR2 YNFKEQ. The CDR3 nucleotides read TGTGCCAGCAGCCAAGATGGACTAGCGGGAGGGCCGGGTACAGATACGCAGTATTTT. Translated: CASSQDGLAGGPGTDTQYF.

V gene TRBV30 combines with J gene TRBJ1-6, with TRBD1 matching over 7 bases. Per germline, CDR1 GTSNPN and CDR2 SVGIG (reference sequence). This CDR3 is 14 amino acids long. V trimming: 2 bases; J trimming: 10 bases; junction bases outside the gene matches: 8. The CDR3 is CAWSTDRGGSPLHF. The CDR3 region has the DNA TGTGCCTGGAGTACCGACAGAGGGGGCTCACCCCTCCACTTT.

The chain is built from TRBV4-1 and TRBJ2-7; 12 positions agree with TRBD2. V was clipped by 3 bases and J by 0 bases; unmatched bases: 6. CDR3 length equals 17 residues. The germline V gene has CDR1 MGHRA and CDR2 YSYEKL. The CDR3 DNA sequence: TGCGCCAGCAGCCAGGCTAGCGGGGGGGGATCCTCCTACGAGCAGTACTTC. Its translation is CASSQASGGGSSYEQYF.

This chain joins TRBV19 and TRBJ1-5; D is possibly TRBD1 (5 bases). Looked up from germline, CDR1 is LNHDA and CDR2 is SQIVND (reference sequence). The CDR3 extends over 14 amino acids. The V end was cut by 5 bases, the J end by 6 bases, with 14 bases between. The CDR3 sequence: CASSPQGRFQPQHF. CDR3 sequence (DNA): TGTGCCAGTAGTCCCCAGGGCCGGTTTCAGCCCCAGCATTTT.

This clone showed up just once. This chain connects TRBV5-1 to TRBJ2-3, with a possible D match to TRBD1 (6 bases). This CDR3 comprises 15 residues. The germline V gene has CDR1 SGHRS and CDR2 YFSETQ. Trimming cost V 0 bases and J 4 bases, with 12 bases left between them. The CDR3, as DNA: TGCGCCAGCAGCTTGGGTCCAGGGGTTCCAGATACGCAGTATTTT. Amino acids: CASSLGPGVPDTQYF.

The V gene is TRBV5-3, the J gene TRBJ1-2, with a possible D match to TRBD1 (6 bases). Being an ORF, TRBV5-3 has a function that is uncertain. The V gene lost 2 bases and the J gene lost 7 bases, with 27 bases spanning the gap. This CDR3 region has 18 residues. CDR3 in DNA: TGTGCCAGAAGCTTTCCCCCCCAGGGGATCCTTCCTCTCGGTGGCTACACCTTC. Translating gives CARSFPPQGILPLGGYTF.

This chain joins TRBV2 and TRBJ1-6; 7 bases fit TRBD1. The V gene end was trimmed by 6 bases and the J gene end by 11 bases; junction bases not matched to a gene: 4. The germline V gene has CDR1 SNHLY and CDR2 FYNNEI. The CDR3 totals 12 residues. The CDR3, as DNA: TGTGCCAGCAGACTTACAGGGGCACCCCTCCACTTT. It is translated as CASRLTGAPLHF.

This chain uses TRBV6-5 with TRBJ2-5; 9 bases are shared with TRBD2. The J call may be in error: the DNA end matches TRBJ2-7 better. Per the germline V gene, CDR1 is MNHEY and CDR2 is SVGAGI. The CDR3 contains 14 residues. CDR3: CASSYGREGYEQYF. CDR3 bases: TGTGCCAGCAGTTACGGGCGGGAGGGATACGAGCAGTACTTC.

The chain combines TRBV5-5 with TRBJ1-1; possibly TRBD1 for D (5 bases). The CDR3 runs 12 residues. Germline V gene data show CDR1 as SGHKS and CDR2 as YYEKEE (reference sequence). V shed 6 bases and J shed 10 bases, with 16 bases lying between them. The CDR3 region is CASTMGSGRAFF. As DNA, the CDR3 is TGTGCCAGCACCATGGGATCAGGGCGAGCTTTCTTT.